The rows below give T cell receptor beta chains drawn from one sample of a study of blood T cell repertoires in COVID-19. The data were produced by immunoSEQ multiplex PCR, yet TCRdb's version contains in-frame clones alone and is incomplete. Altogether a few hundred thousand clones are present, roughly 87% being singletons, with the ten largest covering roughly 5.1%. The source material was PBMCs or T cells enriched from blood (not recorded which). The receptors shown here come from a woman between 50 and 59 years old who had recovered from COVID-19. Each CDR3 is given with its conserved first and last residue. D genes are given only for firm matches. Size values are once, few and many counts, or a class for expanded clones, and some rows have none.

>-|TRBV5-5|-|TRBJ2-7
CASSGESPYEQYF
TGTGCCAGCAGCGGAGAGTCCCCTTACGAGCAGTACTTC
>TRBD1|TRBV9|-|TRBJ1-5
CASSVASGGGEPQHF
TGTGCCAGCAGCGTAGCTTCAGGGGGCGGGGAGCCCCAGCATTTT
>TRBD2|TRBV29-1|-|TRBJ2-1
CSVERGGWGEQFF
TGCAGCGTTGAGCGGGGGGGTTGGGGTGAGCAGTTCTTC
>-|TRBV27|-|TRBJ2-1
CASSPSRRNEQFF
TGTGCCAGCAGCCCTAGTAGGAGAAATGAGCAGTTCTTC
>-|TRBV5-1|-|TRBJ2-7
CASSLGVGVLYEQYF
TGCGCCAGCAGCTTGGGGGTAGGGGTCCTCTACGAGCAGTACTTC
>-|TRBV18|-|TRBJ1-2
CASSPQGTYGYTF
TGTGCCAGCTCACCTCAGGGAACCTATGGCTACACCTTC
>TRBD1|TRBV5-4|few|TRBJ1-1
CASSDRVNTEAFF
TGTGCCAGCAGTGACAGGGTGAACACTGAAGCTTTCTTT
>-|TRBV2|-|TRBJ1-6
CASGGGSYNSPLHF
TGTGCCAGCGGGGGGGGCTCCTATAATTCACCCCTCCACTTT
>-|TRBV5-6|once|TRBJ2-3
CASSQSGLSTDTQYF
TGTGCCAGCAGCCAGTCGGGACTCAGCACAGATACGCAGTATTTT
>TRBD2|TRBV4-1|-|TRBJ2-5
CASSHSTSGRERGTQYF
TGCGCCAGCAGCCACTCGACTAGCGGGAGGGAAAGGGGGACCCAGTACTTC
>-|TRBV3-1/TRBV3-2|-|TRBJ1-5
CASSPRGQPQHF
TGTGCCAGCAGCCCCCGGGGTCAGCCCCAGCATTTT
>TRBD1|TRBV12-3/TRBV12-4|-|TRBJ2-7
CASSWGTANEQYF
TGTGCCAGCAGCTGGGGGACAGCTAACGAGCAGTACTTC